This T cell receptor (beta chain) was obtained from a study of siplizumab effects on memory and regulatory T cells. Overall study results and limits: Of the proliferating CD4+ or CD8+ clones, roughly 80-97% lacked a naive or memory phenotype that could be assigned. Alloreactive clones mapping to unstimulated subsets formed only a minor fraction.

The CDR3 is 17 residues long. In germline, CDR1 is PRHDT, CDR2 FYEKMQ (reference sequence). V was cut by 1 base and J by 3 bases, with 16 bases left in between. This clone was detected once. What it recognizes is unknown. Around 94,000 TCR templates underwent assay in each sample. This table comes from immunoSEQ multiplex PCR, and its TCRdb copy is limited to in-frame clones, with some not included. The table shows some 110,000 clones, with around 94% occurring only once. The sequence came from a human donor in good health. The specimen sequenced was non-Treg CD4+ T cells sorted from blood. The chain carries TRBV13 and TRBJ1-3; maybe TRBD1 (6 bases). Here the CDR3 reads CASSLVSGTTFGNTIYF. The CDR3 nucleotides read TGTGCCAGCAGCTTAGTATCCGGGACAACCTTTGGAAACACCATATATTTT.